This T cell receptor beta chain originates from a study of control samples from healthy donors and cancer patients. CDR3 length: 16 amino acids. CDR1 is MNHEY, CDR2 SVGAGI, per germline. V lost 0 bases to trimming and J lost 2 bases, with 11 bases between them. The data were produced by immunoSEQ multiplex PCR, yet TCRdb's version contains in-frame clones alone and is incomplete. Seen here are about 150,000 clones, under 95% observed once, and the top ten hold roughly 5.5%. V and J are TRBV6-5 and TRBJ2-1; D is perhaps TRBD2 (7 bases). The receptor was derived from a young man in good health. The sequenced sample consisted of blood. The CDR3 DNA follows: TGTGCCAGCAGTTACTCGCGGGGGCGAGCCTACAATGAGCAGTTCTTC. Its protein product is CASSYSRGRAYNEQFF.